The 16 T cell receptor beta chains below were found in one sample sequenced in a study of T cells generated in artificial thymic organoids. Organoids aggregated human HSPCs with DLL1-transduced murine MS5 stromal cells. The seeding cells were CD34+CD3- hematopoietic stem and progenitor cells purified by FACS to remove T cells. Separate semi-nested PCRs amplified TCRalpha and TCRbeta libraries using constant-region reverse primers in TRAC or TRBC. Each CDR3 protein is one row after TCRdb ran MiXCR on the 5' RACE reads. This table holds around 5,600 distinct CDR3 sequences, around 25% found once. No antigen has been identified for these receptors. Sample: naive CD8+ T cells grown in artificial thymic organoids from cord blood stem and progenitor cells. Subset specified: CD3+TCRalphabeta+CD8SP T cells; for blood, CD45RO-CCR7+ naive CD8+ T cells. Receptors were obtained from a human donor who gave cord blood stem cells for thymic organoid culture, a cardiac surgery patient who gave postnatal thymus, or a blood donor (not recorded which).

In this sample, this clonotype turned up many times. This rearrangement joins TRBV28 to TRBJ1-5; D unresolved. CDR3 length: 16 amino acids. Germline CDR1 MDHEN, CDR2 SYDVKM. V shed 2 bases and J shed 0 bases, with 11 bases lying between them. This CDR3 reads CASSLRRRYSNQPQHF. CDR3 sequence (DNA): TGTGCCAGCAGTTTAAGGCGGCGGTATAGCAATCAGCCCCAGCATTTT.

The rearrangement joins TRBV10-3 to TRBJ1-5, with D possibly TRBD1 on 5 matching bases. This CDR3 region has 16 residues. Between the trimmed V and J ends, which lost 2 bases and 7 bases, there was a span of 18 bases. CDR1 ENHRY and CDR2 SYGVKD come from the germline V gene. The CDR3 nucleotides are TGTGCCATCAGTGAGGGACTCTTTGGGGCAGACCAGCCCCAGCATTTT. It is translated as CAISEGLFGADQPQHF.

By share, this clonotype counts as medium-sized (0.01 to 0.1%). The chain employs TRBV20-1 and TRBJ2-7; D may be TRBD1 (6 bases). Trimming took off 6 bases at V and 4 bases at J, with 10 bases between the two ends. This CDR3 comprises 11 residues. Germline CDR1 DFQATT, CDR2 SNEGSKA (reference sequence). The CDR3 loop reads CSAQRGYEQYF. CDR3 bases: TGCAGTGCCCAGAGGGGGTACGAGCAGTACTTC.

The V gene is TRBV7-6, the J gene TRBJ1-4; 9 bases agree with TRBD1. The CDR3 sequence is 15 residues long. V lost 3 bases to trimming and J lost 8 bases; unmatched junction nucleotides: 7. The V gene's germline CDR1 is SGHVS and CDR2 FNYEAQ. The CDR3 nucleotides are TGTGCCAGCAGCTTGATGGACAGGGGAATAGAAAAACTGTTTTTT. Amino acids: CASSLMDRGIEKLFF.

This clonotype has at least ten counts. The chain has TRBV5-1 and TRBJ2-7; 10 bases match TRBD1. CDR1 SGHRS and CDR2 YFSETQ come from the germline V gene. There are 17 residues in the CDR3. V gave up 0 bases and J gave up 0 bases; unmatched junction bases: 6. CDR3 nucleotides: TGCGCCAGCAGCTTGGAGACAGGGGGCGAAAGCTCCTACGAGCAGTACTTC. Translated, it gives CASSLETGGESSYEQYF.

By sample share, this clonotype is medium-sized. The chain is built from TRBV12-3 or TRBV12-4 and TRBJ2-7; the match to TRBD1 covers 9 bases. Trimming at V came to 0 bases and at J to 4 bases, leaving 1 base not matched to a gene. The CDR3 sequence is 14 residues long. CDR3 nucleotides: TGTGCCAGCAGTTTAGCCGGGACAGGGTACGAGCAGTACTTC. It encodes CASSLAGTGYEQYF.

By sample fraction, this clonotype is medium-sized (0.01 to 0.1%). The gene calls are TRBV3-1 and TRBJ2-6; weak D call: TRBD1 (6 bases). The germline V gene has CDR1 LGHDT and CDR2 YNNKEL (reference sequence). The CDR3 sequence is 15 residues long. Between the trimmed V and J ends, which lost 3 bases and 4 bases, there was a span of 10 bases. This CDR3 reads CASSQRGRGANVLTF. CDR3 nucleotides: TGTGCCAGCAGCCAGAGGGGGAGAGGGGCCAACGTCCTGACTTTC.

This clonotype counts as medium-sized (0.01 to 0.1%). This chain connects TRBV5-6 to TRBJ1-5, with D unclear. CDR1 and CDR2 (germline): SGHDT, YYEEEE. This CDR3 is 13 amino acids long. V was clipped by 2 bases and J by 6 bases, with 9 bases between them. The CDR3 nucleotides are TGTGCCAGCAGCTTCCAGGCAACTCAGCCCCAGCATTTT. This translates into CASSFQATQPQHF.

Sample share makes this clonotype medium-sized. The gene calls are TRBV7-3 and TRBJ2-2; D unclear. V dropped 5 bases and J dropped 4 bases, with 8 bases sitting between them. The CDR3 is made up of 13 amino acids. CDR1 and CDR2 (germline): SGHTA, FQGTGA. This chain's CDR3 is CASSETCTGELFF. The CDR3 nucleotides are TGTGCCAGCAGCGAGACTTGCACCGGGGAGCTGTTTTTT.

This clonotype is medium-sized by share. The chain combines TRBV7-4 with TRBJ1-1, with a weak D call TRBD1 (5 bases). The CDR3 consists of 14 residues. The V end lost 5 bases, the J end lost 4 bases, and 14 bases lay between the germline ends. In germline, CDR1 is SGHVT, CDR2 SQSDAQ. The CDR3 sequence is CASSPETRVTEAFF. The CDR3 DNA is TGTGCCAGCAGCCCGGAAACCAGGGTCACTGAAGCTTTCTTT.

This clonotype is classed as medium-sized. J is TRBJ2-4 and V is TRBV4-1, with D perhaps assigned TRBD1 or TRBD2 (5 bases each). The V gene's germline CDR1 is MGHRA and CDR2 YSYEKL. Trimming pared 0 bases from V and 0 bases from J, leaving 6 bases between. The length of the CDR3 is 15 residues. CDR3 DNA sequence: TGCGCCAGCAGCCAAGAGGGGGTAGCCAAAAACATTCAGTACTTC. It specifies CASSQEGVAKNIQYF.

Within the sample, this clonotype is medium-sized (0.01 to 0.1%). In DNA form, the CDR3 reads TGTGCCAGCAGTTTCCTTTTTTCAGGGGGCGAGCAGTACTTC. Protein product: CASSFLFSGGEQYF. The chain employs TRBV12-3 or TRBV12-4 and TRBJ2-7; TRBD1 agrees at 7 bases. This CDR3 comprises 14 residues. Germline trimming cut 3 bases from V and 6 bases from J; bases unmatched to any gene: 8.

The genes are TRBV25-1 and TRBJ2-5, with 7 bases fitting TRBD1. The CDR3 spans 14 residues. The junction had 3 bases not matched to a gene; V was cut back by 4 bases and J by 1 base. The germline gives CDR1 MGHDK, CDR2 SYGVNS. Written as DNA, the CDR3 is TGTGCCAGCAGTGTCCGGGACAGCCAAGAGACCCAGTACTTC. Its translation is CASSVRDSQETQYF.

This clonotype is classed as medium-sized. This chain uses TRBV12-3 or TRBV12-4 with TRBJ1-5; D is unresolved. CDR3 length equals 13 residues. V was cut by 8 bases and J by 0 bases, with 8 bases left in between. This CDR3 is CASGDYSNQPQHF. CDR3 in DNA: TGTGCCAGCGGTGATTATAGCAATCAGCCCCAGCATTTT.

In its sample, this clonotype ranks as medium-sized. This chain joins TRBV4-2 and TRBJ2-5; TRBD2 agrees at 7 bases. Germline CDR1 and CDR2: LGHNA and YNFKEQ. The ends lost 3 bases at V and 4 bases at J; junction bases unmatched: 8. The length of the CDR3 is 15 residues. CDR3 bases: TGTGCCAGCAGCCATGACTGCGCGGGGGTAGAGACCCAGTACTTC. This gives the protein CASSHDCAGVETQYF.

Sample share makes this clonotype medium-sized (0.01 to 0.1%). The chain couples TRBV5-5 to TRBJ1-5, with TRBD1 as a possible D gene (6 bases). The CDR3 length is 14 residues. V lost 4 bases and J lost 1, with 9 bases in between. CDR1 and CDR2 from the germline V gene are SGHKS and YYEKEE (reference sequence). In DNA form, the CDR3 reads TGTGCCAGCAGCGGGGGCCGGAGCAATCAGCCCCAGCATTTT. It is translated as CASSGGRSNQPQHF.